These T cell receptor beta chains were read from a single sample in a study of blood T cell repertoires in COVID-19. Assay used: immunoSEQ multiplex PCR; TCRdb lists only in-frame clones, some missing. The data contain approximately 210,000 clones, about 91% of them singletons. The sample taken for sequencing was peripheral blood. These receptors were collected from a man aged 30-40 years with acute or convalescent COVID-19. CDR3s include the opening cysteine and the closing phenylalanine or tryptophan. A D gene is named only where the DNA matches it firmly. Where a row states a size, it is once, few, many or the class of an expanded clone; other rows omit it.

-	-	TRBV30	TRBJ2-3	TGTGCCTGGAGTGGAGGCAGTGGGGGGAGGACAGATACGCAGTATTTT	CAWSGGSGGRTDTQYF
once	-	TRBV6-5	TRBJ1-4	TGTGCCAGCAGACAGTGGGAGGGAAAACTGTTTTTT	CASRQWEGKLFF
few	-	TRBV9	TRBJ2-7	TGTGCCAGCAGCGCCACGACAGGACTAGGCGAGCAGTACTTC	CASSATTGLGEQYF
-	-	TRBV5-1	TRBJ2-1	TGCGCCAGCAGCGGGATGGGGGACATGGATAGCTCCTACAATGAGCAGTTCTTC	CASSGMGDMDSSYNEQFF
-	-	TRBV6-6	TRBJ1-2	TGTGCCAGCAGGCCCGGGGACATTGCTAACTATGGCTACACCTTC	CASRPGDIANYGYTF
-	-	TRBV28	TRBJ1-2	TGTGCCAGCAGTTTGAACAGCTATGGCTACACCTTC	CASSLNSYGYTF
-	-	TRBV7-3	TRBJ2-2	TGTGCCAGCAGCTTAAGCGGGACAGCAGGCGGGGAGCTGTTTTTT	CASSLSGTAGGELFF
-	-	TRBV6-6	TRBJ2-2	TGTGCCAGCAAAAAACGGGACTCCTTACGGGAGCTGTTTTTT	CASKKRDSLRELFF
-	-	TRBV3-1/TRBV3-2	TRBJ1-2	TGTGCCAGCAGCCAAGGGACAGTAAACTATGGCTACACCTTC	CASSQGTVNYGYTF
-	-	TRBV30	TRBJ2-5	TGTGCCTGGACTCGGGTACAAGAGACCCAGTACTTC	CAWTRVQETQYF
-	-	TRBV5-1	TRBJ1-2	TGCGCCAGCAGCTCCCTTCAGGGCCCCTATGGCTACACCTTC	CASSSLQGPYGYTF
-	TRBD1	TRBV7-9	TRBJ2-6	TGTGCCAGCAGCTTAGAGTTCAGGGGGCGCGGGGCCAACGTCCTGACTTTC	CASSLEFRGRGANVLTF
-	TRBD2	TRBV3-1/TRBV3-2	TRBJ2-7	TGTGCCAGCAGCCCCTCCCGAGGACTAGCGGGGGGGCCTTTGGACGAGCAGTACTTC	CASSPSRGLAGGPLDEQYF
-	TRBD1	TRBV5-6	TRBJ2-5	TGTGCCAGCAACAGACAGGGGGCATGGGAGACCCAGTACTTC	CASNRQGAWETQYF
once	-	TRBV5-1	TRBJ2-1	TGCGCCAGCAGCTTGGCCAGATCAGCGGTAGGTGAGCAGTTCTTC	CASSLARSAVGEQFF
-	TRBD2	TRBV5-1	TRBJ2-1	TGCGCCAGCAGCTCCGCCCCCCGGAGCGGGGGGATCGATGAGCAGTTCTTC	CASSSAPRSGGIDEQFF
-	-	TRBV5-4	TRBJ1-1	TGTGCCAGCAGCACGCCGACAGTCAACACTGAAGCTTTCTTT	CASSTPTVNTEAFF
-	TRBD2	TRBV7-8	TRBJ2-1	TGTGCCAGCAGCTTAAGGTCGATGGGGGAGGGGAAGGGCCTGCGCAATGAGCAGTTCTTC	CASSLRSMGEGKGLRNEQFF
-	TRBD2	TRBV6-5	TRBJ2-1	TGTGCCAGCAGTCCTCAGAAAGGGACTAGCGGGAGGGTTGTCTTC	CASSPQKGTSGRVVF
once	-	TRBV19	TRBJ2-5	TGTGCCTGTTCCCTAGAGTACAGGGGGAGGGTGGAGACCCAGTACTTC	CACSLEYRGRVETQYF
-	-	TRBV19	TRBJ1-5	TGTGCCAGTAGTATACAACAGGGCGTCGGTCAGCCCCAGCATTTT	CASSIQQGVGQPQHF
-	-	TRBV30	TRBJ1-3	TGTGCCTTAAGAGGGCGACTCTCTGGAAACACCATATATTTT	CALRGRLSGNTIYF
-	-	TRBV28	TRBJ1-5	TGTGCCAGCAGTTTGCCAGGGTCCAATCAGCCCCAGCATTTT	CASSLPGSNQPQHF
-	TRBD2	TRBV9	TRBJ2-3	TGTGCCAGCAGCGTAGAGGGCGGGGGGGCCATTTTCGCAGATACGCAGTATTTT	CASSVEGGGAIFADTQYF
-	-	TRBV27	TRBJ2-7	TGTGCCAGCAGTTTTCAGGACAAAAGGCCCTACGAGCAGTACTTC	CASSFQDKRPYEQYF
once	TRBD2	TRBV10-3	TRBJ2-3	TGTGCCATCAGCCCGACTAGCGGGAGGACAGATACGCAGTATTTT	CAISPTSGRTDTQYF
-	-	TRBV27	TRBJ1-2	TGTGCCAGCCGGGGGGTTCCACTCTATGGCTACACCTTC	CASRGVPLYGYTF
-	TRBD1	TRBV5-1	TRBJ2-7	TGCGCCAGCAGCTTGGGAGCCGGGACAGGGATCGGCCTCTCCTACGAGCAGTACTTC	CASSLGAGTGIGLSYEQYF
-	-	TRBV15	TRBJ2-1	TGTGCCACCAGTATTGATAGCGGTTCCTACAATGAGCAGTTCTTC	CATSIDSGSYNEQFF
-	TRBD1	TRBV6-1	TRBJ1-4	TGTGCCAGCAGTGAACAAGGACAGGGGAGAACTAATGAAAAACTGTTTTTT	CASSEQGQGRTNEKLFF
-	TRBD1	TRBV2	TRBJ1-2	TGTGCCAGCAGTGAGTCGGGACAGGGTTATGGCTACACCTTC	CASSESGQGYGYTF
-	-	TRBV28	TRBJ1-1	TGTGCCAGCAGTTTACGCGTAGGGGGGGTCTCGGGGACTGAAGCTTTCTTT	CASSLRVGGVSGTEAFF
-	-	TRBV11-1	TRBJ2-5	TGTGCCAGCAGCCTCGGAGTCCAAGAGACCCAGTACTTC	CASSLGVQETQYF
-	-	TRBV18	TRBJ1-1	TGTGCCAGCTCCCCACTTCAGGATAACCTTGAAGCTTTCTTT	CASSPLQDNLEAFF
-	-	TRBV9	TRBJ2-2	TGTGCCAGCAGCGTAGGGACACTGAACACCGGGGAGCTGTTTTTT	CASSVGTLNTGELFF